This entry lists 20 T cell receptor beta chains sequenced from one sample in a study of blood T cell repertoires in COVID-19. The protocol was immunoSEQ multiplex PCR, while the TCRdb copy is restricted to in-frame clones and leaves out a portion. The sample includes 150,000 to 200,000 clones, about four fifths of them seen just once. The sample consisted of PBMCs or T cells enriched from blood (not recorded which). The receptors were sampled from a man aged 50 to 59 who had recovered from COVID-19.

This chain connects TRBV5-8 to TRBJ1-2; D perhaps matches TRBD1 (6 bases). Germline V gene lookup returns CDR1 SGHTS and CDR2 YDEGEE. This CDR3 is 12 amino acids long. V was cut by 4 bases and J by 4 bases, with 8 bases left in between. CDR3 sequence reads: CASSGQPYGYTF. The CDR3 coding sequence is TGTGCCAGCAGCGGACAGCCCTATGGCTACACCTTC.

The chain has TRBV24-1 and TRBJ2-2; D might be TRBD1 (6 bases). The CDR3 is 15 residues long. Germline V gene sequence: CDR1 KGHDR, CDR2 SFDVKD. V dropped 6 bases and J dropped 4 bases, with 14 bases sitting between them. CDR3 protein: CATSPQGSGTGELFF. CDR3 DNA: TGTGCCACCAGTCCTCAGGGGTCGGGCACCGGGGAGCTGTTTTTT.

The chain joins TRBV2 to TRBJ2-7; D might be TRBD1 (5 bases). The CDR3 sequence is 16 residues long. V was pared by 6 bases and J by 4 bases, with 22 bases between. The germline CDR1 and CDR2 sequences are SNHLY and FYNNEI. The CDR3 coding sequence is TGTGCCAGCAGGGACAATCGGTTAGTCCGAGAGTACGAGCAGTACTTC. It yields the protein CASRDNRLVREYEQYF.

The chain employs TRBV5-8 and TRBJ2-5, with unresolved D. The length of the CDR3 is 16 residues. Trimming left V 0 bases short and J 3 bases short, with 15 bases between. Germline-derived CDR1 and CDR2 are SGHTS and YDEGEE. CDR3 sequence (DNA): TGTGCCAGCAGCTTGGCCGGCATGACCGAGGAAGAGACCCAGTACTTC. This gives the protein CASSLAGMTEEETQYF.

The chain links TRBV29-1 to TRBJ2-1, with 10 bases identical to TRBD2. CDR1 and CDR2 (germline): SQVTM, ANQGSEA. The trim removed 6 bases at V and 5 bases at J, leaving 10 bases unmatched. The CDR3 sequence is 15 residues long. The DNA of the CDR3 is TGCAGCGTGCGGCCGGGACTAGCGCTTCACAATGAGCAGTTCTTC. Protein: CSVRPGLALHNEQFF.

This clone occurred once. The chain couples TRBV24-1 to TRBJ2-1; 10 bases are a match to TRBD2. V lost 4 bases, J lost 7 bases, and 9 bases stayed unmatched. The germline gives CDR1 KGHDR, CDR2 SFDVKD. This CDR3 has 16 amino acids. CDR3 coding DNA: TGTGCCACCAGTGACCGAAGCGGGGGGGCCTTGAATGAGCAGTTCTTC. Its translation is CATSDRSGGALNEQFF.

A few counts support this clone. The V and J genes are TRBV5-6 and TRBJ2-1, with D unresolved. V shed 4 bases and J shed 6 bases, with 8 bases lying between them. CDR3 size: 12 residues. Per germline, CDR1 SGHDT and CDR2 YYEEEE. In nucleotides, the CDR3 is TGTGCCAGCAGCCTCGCTAGCAATGAGCAGTTCTTC. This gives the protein CASSLASNEQFF. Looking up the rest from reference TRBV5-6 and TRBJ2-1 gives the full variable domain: DAGVTQSPTHLIKTRGQQVTLRCSPKSGHDTVSWYQQALGQGPQFIFQYYEEEERQRGNFPDRFSGHQFPNYSSELNVNALLLGDSALYLCASSLASNEQFFGPGTRLTVL.

DNA for the CDR3: TGTGCCAGCAGCCGCCTTACAGGGTTTAGCTACGAGCAGTACTTC. Translating gives CASSRLTGFSYEQYF. This sequence joins TRBV6-5 and TRBJ2-7; D is possibly TRBD1 (6 bases). The CDR3 is 15 amino acids. From germline, CDR1 is MNHEY and CDR2 SVGAGI. V was shortened by 6 bases and J by 3 bases, with 18 bases between the two germline ends.

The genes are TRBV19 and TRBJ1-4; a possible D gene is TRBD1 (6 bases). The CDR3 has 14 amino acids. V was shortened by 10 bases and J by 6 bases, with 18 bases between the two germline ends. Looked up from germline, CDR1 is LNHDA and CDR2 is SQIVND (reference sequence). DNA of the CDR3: TGTGCCATTTGCAGGGGAAGATCTGATGAAAAACTGTTTTTT. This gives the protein CAICRGRSDEKLFF.

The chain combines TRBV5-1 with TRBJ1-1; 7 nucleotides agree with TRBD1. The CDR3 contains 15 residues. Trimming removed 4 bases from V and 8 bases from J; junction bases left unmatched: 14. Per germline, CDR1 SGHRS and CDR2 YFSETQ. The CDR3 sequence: CASSTLQGTPTEAFF. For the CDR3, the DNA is TGCGCCAGCAGCACCCTACAGGGGACCCCCACAGAAGCTTTCTTT.

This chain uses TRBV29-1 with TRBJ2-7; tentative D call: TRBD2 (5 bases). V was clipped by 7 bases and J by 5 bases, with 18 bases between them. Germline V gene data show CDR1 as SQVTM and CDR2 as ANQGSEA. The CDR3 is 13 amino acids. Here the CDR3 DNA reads TGCAGCGCTGACCGCGGGTTAGGAGACGAGCAGTACTTC. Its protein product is CSADRGLGDEQYF.

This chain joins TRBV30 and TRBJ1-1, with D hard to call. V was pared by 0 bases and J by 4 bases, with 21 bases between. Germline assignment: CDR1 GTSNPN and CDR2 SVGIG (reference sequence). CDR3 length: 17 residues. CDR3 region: CAWSVKFSWGGRTEAFF. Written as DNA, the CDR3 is TGTGCCTGGAGTGTAAAATTTTCCTGGGGAGGGCGCACTGAAGCTTTCTTT.

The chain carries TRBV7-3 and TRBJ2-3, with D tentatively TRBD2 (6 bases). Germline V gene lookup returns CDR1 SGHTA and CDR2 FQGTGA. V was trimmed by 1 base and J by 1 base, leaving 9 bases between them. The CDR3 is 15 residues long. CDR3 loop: CASSLIGGGTDTQYF. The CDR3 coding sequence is TGTGCCAGCAGCTTAATTGGCGGGGGCACAGATACGCAGTATTTT.

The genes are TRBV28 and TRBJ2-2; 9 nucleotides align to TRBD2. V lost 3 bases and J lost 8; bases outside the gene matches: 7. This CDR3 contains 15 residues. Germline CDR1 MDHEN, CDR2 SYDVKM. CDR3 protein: CASSLTSGTGGELFF. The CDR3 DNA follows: TGTGCCAGCAGTTTGACTAGCGGCACAGGAGGGGAGCTGTTTTTT.

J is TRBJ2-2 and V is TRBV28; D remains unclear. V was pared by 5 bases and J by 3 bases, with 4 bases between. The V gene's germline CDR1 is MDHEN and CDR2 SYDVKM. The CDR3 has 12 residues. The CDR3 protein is CASSPYTGELFF. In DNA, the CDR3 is TGTGCCAGCAGTCCTTACACCGGGGAGCTGTTTTTT.

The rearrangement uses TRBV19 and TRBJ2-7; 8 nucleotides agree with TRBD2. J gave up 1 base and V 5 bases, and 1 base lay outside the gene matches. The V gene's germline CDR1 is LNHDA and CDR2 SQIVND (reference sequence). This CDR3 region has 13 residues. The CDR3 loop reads CASSVAGSYEQYF. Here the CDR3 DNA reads TGTGCCAGTAGTGTAGCGGGGTCCTACGAGCAGTACTTC.

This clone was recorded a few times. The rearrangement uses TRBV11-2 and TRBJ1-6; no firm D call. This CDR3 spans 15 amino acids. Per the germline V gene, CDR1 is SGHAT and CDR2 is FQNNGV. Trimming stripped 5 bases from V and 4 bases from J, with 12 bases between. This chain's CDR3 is CASSPGVQYNSPLHF. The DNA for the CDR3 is TGTGCCAGCAGCCCAGGCGTACAGTATAATTCACCCCTCCACTTT.

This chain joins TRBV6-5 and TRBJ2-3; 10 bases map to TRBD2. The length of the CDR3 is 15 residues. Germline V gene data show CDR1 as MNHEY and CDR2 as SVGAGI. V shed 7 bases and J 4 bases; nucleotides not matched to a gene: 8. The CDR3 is CASTASGGASDTQYF. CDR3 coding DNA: TGTGCCAGCACGGCTAGCGGGGGAGCTTCAGATACGCAGTATTTT.

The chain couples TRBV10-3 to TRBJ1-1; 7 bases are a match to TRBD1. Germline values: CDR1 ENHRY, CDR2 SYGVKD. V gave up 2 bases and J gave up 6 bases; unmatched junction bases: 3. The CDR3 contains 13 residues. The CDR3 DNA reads TGTGCCATCAGTGAGCGACAGGGCGCTGAAGCTTTCTTT. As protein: CAISERQGAEAFF.

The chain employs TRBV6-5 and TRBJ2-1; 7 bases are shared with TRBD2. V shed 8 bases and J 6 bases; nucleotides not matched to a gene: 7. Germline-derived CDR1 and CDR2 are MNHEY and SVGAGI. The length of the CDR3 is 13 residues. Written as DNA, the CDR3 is TGTGCCAGCTGTAGACTAGCAAGCAATGAGCAGTTCTTC. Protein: CASCRLASNEQFF.